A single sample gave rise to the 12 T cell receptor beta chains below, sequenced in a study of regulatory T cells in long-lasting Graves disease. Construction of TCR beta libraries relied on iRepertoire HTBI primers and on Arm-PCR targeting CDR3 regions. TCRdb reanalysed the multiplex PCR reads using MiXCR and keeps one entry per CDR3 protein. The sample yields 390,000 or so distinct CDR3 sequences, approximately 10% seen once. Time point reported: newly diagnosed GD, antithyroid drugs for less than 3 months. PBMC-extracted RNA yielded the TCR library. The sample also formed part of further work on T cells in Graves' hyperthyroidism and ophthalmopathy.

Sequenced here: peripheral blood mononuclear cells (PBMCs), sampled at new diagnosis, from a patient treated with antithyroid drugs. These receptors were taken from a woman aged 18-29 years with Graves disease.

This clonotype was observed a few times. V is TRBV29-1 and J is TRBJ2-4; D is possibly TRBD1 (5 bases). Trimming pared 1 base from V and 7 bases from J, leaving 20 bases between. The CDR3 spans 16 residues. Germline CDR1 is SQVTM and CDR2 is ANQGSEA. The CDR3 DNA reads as TGCAGCGTTGAAGTTACTCAGGGTCACGCGTTTAACATTCAGTACTTC. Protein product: CSVEVTQGHAFNIQYF.

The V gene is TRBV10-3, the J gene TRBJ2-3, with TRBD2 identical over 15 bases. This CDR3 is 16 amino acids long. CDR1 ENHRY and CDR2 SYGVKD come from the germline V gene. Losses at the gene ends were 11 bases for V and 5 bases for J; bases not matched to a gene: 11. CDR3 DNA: TGTGCCGCCTCTTCGGGACTAGCGGGGGGTGTAGATACGCAGTATTTT. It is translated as CAASSGLAGGVDTQYF.

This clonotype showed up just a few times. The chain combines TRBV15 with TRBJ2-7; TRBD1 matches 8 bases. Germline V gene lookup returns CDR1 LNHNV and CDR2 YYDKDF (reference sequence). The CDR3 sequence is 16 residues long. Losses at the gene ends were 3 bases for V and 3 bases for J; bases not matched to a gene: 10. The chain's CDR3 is CATSRGGTGSFYEQYF. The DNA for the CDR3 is TGTGCCACCAGCAGGGGTGGGACAGGCTCATTCTACGAGCAGTACTTC.

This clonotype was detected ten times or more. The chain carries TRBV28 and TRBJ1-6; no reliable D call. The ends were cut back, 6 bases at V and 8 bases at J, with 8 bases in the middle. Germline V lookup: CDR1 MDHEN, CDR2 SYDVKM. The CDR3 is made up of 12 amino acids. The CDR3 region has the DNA TGTGCCAGCAGCTCGAGGTATTCACCCCTCCACTTT. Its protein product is CASSSRYSPLHF. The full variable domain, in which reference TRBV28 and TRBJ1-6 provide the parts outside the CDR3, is DVKVTQSSRYLVKRTGEKVFLECVQDMDHENMFWYRQDPGLGLRLIYFSYDVKMKEKGDIPEGYSVSREKKERFSLILESASTNQTSMYLCASSSRYSPLHFGNGTRLTVT.

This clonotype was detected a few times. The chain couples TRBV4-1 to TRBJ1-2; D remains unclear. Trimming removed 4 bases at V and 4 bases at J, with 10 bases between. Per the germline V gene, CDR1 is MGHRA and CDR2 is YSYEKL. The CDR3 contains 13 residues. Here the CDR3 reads CASSPQMGYGYTF. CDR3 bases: TGCGCCAGCAGCCCACAGATGGGCTATGGCTACACCTTC.

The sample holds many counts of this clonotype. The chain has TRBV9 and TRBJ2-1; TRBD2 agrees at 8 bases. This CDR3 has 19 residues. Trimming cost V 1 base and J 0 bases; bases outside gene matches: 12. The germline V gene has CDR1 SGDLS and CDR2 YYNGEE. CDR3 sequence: CASSVWVAGNPSSYNEQFF. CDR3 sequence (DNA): TGTGCCAGCAGCGTATGGGTAGCGGGAAATCCCAGCTCCTACAATGAGCAGTTCTTC.

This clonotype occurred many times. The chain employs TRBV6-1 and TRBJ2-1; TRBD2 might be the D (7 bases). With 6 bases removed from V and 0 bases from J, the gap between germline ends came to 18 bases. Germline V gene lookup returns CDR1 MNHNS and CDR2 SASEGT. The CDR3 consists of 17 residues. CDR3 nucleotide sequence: TGTGCCAGCAGCTGGTGGCGGGGGCCAAGCTCCTACAATGAGCAGTTCTTC. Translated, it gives CASSWWRGPSSYNEQFF.

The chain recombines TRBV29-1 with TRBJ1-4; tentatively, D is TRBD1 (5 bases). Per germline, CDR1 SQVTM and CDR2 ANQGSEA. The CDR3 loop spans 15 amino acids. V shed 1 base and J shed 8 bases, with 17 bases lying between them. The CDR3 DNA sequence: TGCAGCGTTGAAGGGCCCGGGGGGTTGGGGGAAAAACTGTTTTTT. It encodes CSVEGPGGLGEKLFF.

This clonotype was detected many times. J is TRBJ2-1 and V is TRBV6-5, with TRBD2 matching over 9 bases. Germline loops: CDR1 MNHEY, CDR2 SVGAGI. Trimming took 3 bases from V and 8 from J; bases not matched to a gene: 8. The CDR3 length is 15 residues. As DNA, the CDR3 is TGTGCCAGCAGTTATTTTGGCGGGGGGGCTGATGAGCAGTTCTTC. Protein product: CASSYFGGGADEQFF.

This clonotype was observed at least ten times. CDR3 amino acids: CASSSTRDSQTGELFF. The CDR3 DNA sequence: TGTGCCAGCAGTTCCACCCGGGACAGCCAAACCGGGGAGCTGTTTTTT. The chain couples TRBV6-5 to TRBJ2-2; 7 bases agree with TRBD1. The CDR3 covers 16 residues. Trimming took 4 bases from V and 5 from J; bases not matched to a gene: 10. Germline loops: CDR1 MNHEY, CDR2 SVGAGI.

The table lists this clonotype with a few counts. The CDR3 DNA follows: TGTGCCAGCAGCTCGTTCAGGGGGCTGTGGGCTTTCTTT. As protein: CASSSFRGLWAFF. V is TRBV7-9 and J is TRBJ1-1; TRBD1 matches at 8 bases. Germline CDR1 reads SEHNR; CDR2 reads FQNEAQ (reference sequence). This CDR3 has 13 amino acids. The trim removed 4 bases at V and 11 bases at J, leaving 9 bases unmatched.

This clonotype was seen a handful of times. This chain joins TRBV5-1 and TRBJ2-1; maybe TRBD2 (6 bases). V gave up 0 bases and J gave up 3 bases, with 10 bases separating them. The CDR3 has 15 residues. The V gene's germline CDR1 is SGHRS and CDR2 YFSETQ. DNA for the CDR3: TGCGCCAGCAGCTTGGAGGCGGGGAGCTACAATGAGCAGTTCTTC. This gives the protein CASSLEAGSYNEQFF.